This TCR beta chain was recovered during a study of CD4 T cells in relation to SARS-CoV-2 and coronaviruses. CDR3 size: 14 residues. V lost 1 base, J lost 1 base, and 10 bases lay in between. Germline V gives CDR1 GTSNPN, CDR2 SVGIG (reference sequence). Clones were sequenced by immunoSEQ multiplex PCR, and TCRdb holds only the in-frame ones, with some missing. This table has tens of thousands of clones, approximately 93% appearing once. Before the COVID-19 pandemic, during about 2010-2018, CD4+ T cells were taken from unexposed donors. This TCR was sampled from a human donor in good health. The rearrangement joins TRBV30 to TRBJ1-1, with D unclear. The sample comprised naive CD4+ T cells from PBMCs. The sample's subset: naive CD4+ T cells isolated by negative enrichment. The CDR3 spells CAWSGTVPNTEAFF. Here the CDR3 DNA reads TGTGCCTGGAGTGGCACGGTGCCGAACACTGAAGCTTTCTTT.